This T cell receptor (beta chain) was recorded in a study of cytomegalovirus exposure and HLA in healthy donors. About the study: The same platform was used for the roughly 120 validation repertoires as for the 650 to 800 first-cohort repertoires, as reported in a later analysis.

A note on this clone: Its target is unknown.

The donors were members of the validation cohort comprising over a hundred subjects, separate from the roughly 670-subject first cohort. Clones were sequenced by immunoSEQ multiplex PCR, and TCRdb holds only the in-frame ones, with some missing. The sample lists 150,000 or so clones, 89% seen once, with 9% to 9.5% in the top ten. Study outcomes and limitations: Some TCR beta chains (more than 150 of them) were listed as cytomegalovirus-associated. Most TCR sequences were uncommon, yet certain public TCRs appeared in many donors.

This sequence originates from a woman younger than 35 in good health and CMV-seropositive. The sequenced sample was PBMCs.

CDR3 in amino acids: CASSYSARGGRNEQFF. Here the CDR3 DNA reads TGTGCCAGCAGTTACTCGGCGCGGGGGGGCAGGAATGAGCAGTTCTTC. The chain combines TRBV6-6 with TRBJ2-1; TRBD2 aligns across 9 bases. CDR1 is MNHNY, CDR2 SVGAGI, per germline (reference sequence). With V trimmed by 0 bases and J by 7 bases, 7 bases remained unmatched. The CDR3 is made up of 16 amino acids.